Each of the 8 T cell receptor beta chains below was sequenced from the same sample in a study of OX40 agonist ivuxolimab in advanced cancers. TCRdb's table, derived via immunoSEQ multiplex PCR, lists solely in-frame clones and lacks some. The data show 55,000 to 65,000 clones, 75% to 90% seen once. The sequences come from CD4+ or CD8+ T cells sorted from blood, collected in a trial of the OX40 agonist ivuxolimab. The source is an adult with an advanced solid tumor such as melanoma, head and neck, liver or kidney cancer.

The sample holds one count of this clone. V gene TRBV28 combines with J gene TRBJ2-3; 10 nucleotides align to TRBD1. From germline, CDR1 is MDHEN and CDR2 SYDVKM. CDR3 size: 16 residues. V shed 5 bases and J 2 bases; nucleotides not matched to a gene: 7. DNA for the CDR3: TGTGCCAGCAGTGCCCCGGGACAGGGGAACACAGATACGCAGTATTTT. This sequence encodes CASSAPGQGNTDTQYF.

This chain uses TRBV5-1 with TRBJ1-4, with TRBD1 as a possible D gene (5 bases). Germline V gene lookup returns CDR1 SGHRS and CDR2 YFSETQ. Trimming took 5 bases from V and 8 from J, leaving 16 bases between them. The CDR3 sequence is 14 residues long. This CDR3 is CASRDLQGGEKLFF. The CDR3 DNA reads TGCGCCAGCAGGGATCTCCAGGGAGGGGAAAAACTGTTTTTT.

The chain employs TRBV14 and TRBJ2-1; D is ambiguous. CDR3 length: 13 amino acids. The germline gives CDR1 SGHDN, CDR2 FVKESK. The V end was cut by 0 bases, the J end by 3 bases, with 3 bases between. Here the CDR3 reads CASSQEFYNEQFF. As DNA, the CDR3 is TGTGCCAGCAGCCAAGAGTTCTACAATGAGCAGTTCTTC.

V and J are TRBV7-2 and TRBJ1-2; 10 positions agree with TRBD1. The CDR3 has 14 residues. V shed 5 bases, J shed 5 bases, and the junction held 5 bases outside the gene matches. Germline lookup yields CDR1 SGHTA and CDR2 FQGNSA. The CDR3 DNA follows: TGTGCCAGCAGCCCGGACAGGGGGGGATATGGCTACACCTTC. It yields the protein CASSPDRGGYGYTF.

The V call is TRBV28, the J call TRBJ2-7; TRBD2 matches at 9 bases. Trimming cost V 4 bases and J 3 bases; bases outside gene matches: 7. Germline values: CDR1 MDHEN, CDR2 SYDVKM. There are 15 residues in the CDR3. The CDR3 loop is CASSSPGLANYEQYF. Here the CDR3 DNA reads TGTGCCAGCAGTTCCCCGGGACTAGCTAACTACGAGCAGTACTTC.

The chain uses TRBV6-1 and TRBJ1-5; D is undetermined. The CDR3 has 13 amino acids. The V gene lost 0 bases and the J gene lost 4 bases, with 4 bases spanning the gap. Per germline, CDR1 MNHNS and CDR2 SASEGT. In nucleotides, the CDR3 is TGTGCCAGCAGTGAAGCGCAAAATCAGCCCCAGCATTTT. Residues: CASSEAQNQPQHF.

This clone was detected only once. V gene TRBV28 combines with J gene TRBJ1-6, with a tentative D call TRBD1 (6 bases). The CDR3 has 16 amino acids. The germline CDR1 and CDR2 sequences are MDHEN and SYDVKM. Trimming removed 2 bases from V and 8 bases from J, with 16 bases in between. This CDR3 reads CASSLVAGAHDSPLHF. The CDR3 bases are TGTGCCAGCAGTTTAGTCGCGGGGGCTCACGATTCACCCCTCCACTTT.

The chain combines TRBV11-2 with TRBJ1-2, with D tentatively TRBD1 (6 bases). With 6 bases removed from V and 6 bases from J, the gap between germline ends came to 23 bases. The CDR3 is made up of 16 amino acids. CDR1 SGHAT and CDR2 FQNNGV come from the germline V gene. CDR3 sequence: CASSSGRGDTWNGYTF. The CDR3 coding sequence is TGTGCCAGCAGTTCAGGGCGCGGGGACACTTGGAATGGCTACACCTTC.